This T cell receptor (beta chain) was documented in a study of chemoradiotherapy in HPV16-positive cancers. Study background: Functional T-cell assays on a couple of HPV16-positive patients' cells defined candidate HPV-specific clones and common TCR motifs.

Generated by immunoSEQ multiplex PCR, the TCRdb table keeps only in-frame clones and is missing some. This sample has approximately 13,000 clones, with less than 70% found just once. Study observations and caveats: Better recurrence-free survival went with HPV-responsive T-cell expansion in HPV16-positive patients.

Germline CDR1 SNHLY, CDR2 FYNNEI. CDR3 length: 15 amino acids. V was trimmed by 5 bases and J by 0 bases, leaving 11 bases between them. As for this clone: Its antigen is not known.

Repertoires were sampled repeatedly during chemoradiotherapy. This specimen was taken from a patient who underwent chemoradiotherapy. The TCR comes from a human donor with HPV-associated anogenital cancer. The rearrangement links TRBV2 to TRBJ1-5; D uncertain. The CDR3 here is CASSLDGYSNQPQHF. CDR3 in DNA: TGTGCCAGCAGTTTGGACGGCTATAGCAATCAGCCCCAGCATTTT.